One and the same sample provided the 8 T cell receptor beta chains below, sequenced in a study of cytomegalovirus exposure and HLA in healthy donors. This PCR relied on a set of 60 Vbeta primers and 13 Jbeta primers. The assay was immunoSEQ multiplex PCR, and TCRdb's table has in-frame clones only and misses some. The table lists approximately 110,000 clones, 79% of them singletons, with about 3.1% in the top ten. The sequenced sample consisted of PBMCs. The source is a woman aged 40 to 55 in good health and CMV-seronegative.

The gene calls are TRBV7-2 and TRBJ2-1; TRBD2 agrees at 12 bases. Trimming cost V 6 bases and J 8 bases; bases outside gene matches: 14. The germline gives CDR1 SGHTA, CDR2 FQGNSA. The CDR3 runs to 17 residues. CDR3 nucleotides: TGTGCCAGCAGACGCCCCCTAGCGGGAGGGCTCTTTGATGAGCAGTTCTTC. This sequence encodes CASRRPLAGGLFDEQFF.

This chain links TRBV7-8 with TRBJ2-5; 9 positions agree with TRBD2. From germline, CDR1 is SGHVS and CDR2 FQNEAQ. This CDR3 has 15 amino acids. The ends lost 1 base at V and 5 bases at J; junction bases unmatched: 5. DNA of the CDR3: TGTGCCAGCAGCTTAGAGCGGGAGGTATTTGAGACCCAGTACTTC. Its protein is CASSLEREVFETQYF.

This chain joins TRBV29-1 and TRBJ1-3; 7 nucleotides align to TRBD1. The germline gives CDR1 SQVTM, CDR2 ANQGSEA. CDR3 length: 14 amino acids. Losses at the gene ends were 7 bases for V and 2 bases for J; bases not matched to a gene: 8. This CDR3 reads CSATGNAAGNTIYF. In nucleotides, the CDR3 is TGCAGCGCGACAGGGAACGCCGCTGGAAACACCATATATTTT.

The CDR3 sequence is CASSIGAGGNIQYF. CDR3 sequence (DNA): TGTGCCAGCAGCATCGGGGCCGGGGGAAACATTCAGTACTTC. The chain employs TRBV7-2 and TRBJ2-4; maybe TRBD2 (6 bases). The CDR3 totals 14 residues. Germline V gene sequence: CDR1 SGHTA, CDR2 FQGNSA. Trimming removed 5 bases from V and 6 bases from J, with 14 bases in between. Full variable domain (rest looked up from reference TRBV7-2 and TRBJ2-4): GAGVSQSPSNKVTEKGKDVELRCDPISGHTALYWYRQSLGQGLEFLIYFQGNSAPDKSGLPSDRFSAERTGGSVSTLTIQRTQQEDSAVYLCASSIGAGGNIQYFGAGTRLSVL.

The rearrangement links TRBV27 to TRBJ2-3; 9 bases agree with TRBD2. Germline V gene sequence: CDR1 MNHEY, CDR2 SMNVEV (reference sequence). V shed 7 bases and J 2 bases; nucleotides not matched to a gene: 16. The CDR3 is made up of 18 amino acids. For the CDR3, the DNA is TGTGCCAGCATCAAAAAGGTAGCGGGAGTTGAATACACAGATACGCAGTATTTT. Its translation: CASIKKVAGVEYTDTQYF.

DNA for the CDR3: TGTGCCTGGAGCAGGGGACAGGGGGCTTCGTACGAGCAGTACTTC. This translates into CAWSRGQGASYEQYF. The J gene is TRBJ2-7, the V gene TRBV30; 12 positions match TRBD1. The CDR3 contains 15 residues. The germline gives CDR1 GTSNPN, CDR2 SVGIG (reference sequence). The junction had 7 bases not matched to a gene; V was cut back by 3 bases and J by 4 bases.

This chain uses TRBV7-6 with TRBJ2-1; D remains ambiguous. This CDR3 spans 17 amino acids. Germline CDR1 and CDR2: SGHVS and FNYEAQ. Between the trimmed V and J ends, which lost 0 bases and 0 bases, there was a span of 12 bases. In nucleotides, the CDR3 is TGTGCCAGCAGCTTAGCTGTCACGTGGAGCTCCTACAATGAGCAGTTCTTC. Protein: CASSLAVTWSSYNEQFF.

The V call is TRBV28, the J call TRBJ2-7; 10 nucleotides align to TRBD2. The CDR3 consists of 13 residues. The junction had 2 bases not matched to a gene; V was cut back by 6 bases and J by 3 bases. Per germline, CDR1 MDHEN and CDR2 SYDVKM. In nucleotides, the CDR3 is TGTGCCAGCAGGTTAGCGGGAGGCTACGAGCAGTACTTC. This sequence encodes CASRLAGGYEQYF.